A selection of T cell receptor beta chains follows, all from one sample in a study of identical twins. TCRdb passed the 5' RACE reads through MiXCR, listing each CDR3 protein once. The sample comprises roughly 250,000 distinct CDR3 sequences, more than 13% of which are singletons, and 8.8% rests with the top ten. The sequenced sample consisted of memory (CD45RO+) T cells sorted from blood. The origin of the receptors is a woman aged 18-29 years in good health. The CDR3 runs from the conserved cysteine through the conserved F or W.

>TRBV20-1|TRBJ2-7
CSASVTQSGQYF
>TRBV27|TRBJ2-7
CASSLLLAGGLYEQYF
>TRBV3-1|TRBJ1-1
CASSNQRDTEAFF
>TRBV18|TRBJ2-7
CASSPGSGIYEQYF
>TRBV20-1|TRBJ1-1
CSARGQGWDTEAFF
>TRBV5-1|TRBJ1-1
CASGDRASTEAFF
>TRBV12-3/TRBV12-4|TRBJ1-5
CASKEGDQPQHF
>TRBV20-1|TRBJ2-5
CSARTANTQETQYF
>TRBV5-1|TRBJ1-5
CASSEGGLNQPQHF
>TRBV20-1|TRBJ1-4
CSARGQGFEKLFF
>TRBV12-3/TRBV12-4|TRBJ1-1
CASSRDTRFPEAFF
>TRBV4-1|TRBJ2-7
CASSQEAGAGYEQYF
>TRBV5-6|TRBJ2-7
CASSPSGAYEQYF
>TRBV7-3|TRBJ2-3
CASSPVGGRTDTQYF
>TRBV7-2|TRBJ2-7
CASSSRTSGGYEQYF
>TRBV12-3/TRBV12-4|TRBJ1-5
CASSFSGADQPQHF
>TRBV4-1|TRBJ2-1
CASSQTGPGRGGNEQFF
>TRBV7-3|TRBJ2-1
CASSFGRDEQFF
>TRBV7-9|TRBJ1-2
CASSLGWTANYGYTF
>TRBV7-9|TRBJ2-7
CASSSQTGSQYF
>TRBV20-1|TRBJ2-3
CSAIPATGGDTDTQYF
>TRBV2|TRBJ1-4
CASRDRGKKLFF
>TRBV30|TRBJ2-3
CASGAGYYTDTQYF
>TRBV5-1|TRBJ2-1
CASSARTDSYNEQFF
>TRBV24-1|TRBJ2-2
CATSDGGRSAGELFF
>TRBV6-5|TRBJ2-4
CASSWGEAKNIQYF
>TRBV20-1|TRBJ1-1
CSARWAQRGNTEAFF
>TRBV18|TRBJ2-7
CASSPTANLMLEQYF